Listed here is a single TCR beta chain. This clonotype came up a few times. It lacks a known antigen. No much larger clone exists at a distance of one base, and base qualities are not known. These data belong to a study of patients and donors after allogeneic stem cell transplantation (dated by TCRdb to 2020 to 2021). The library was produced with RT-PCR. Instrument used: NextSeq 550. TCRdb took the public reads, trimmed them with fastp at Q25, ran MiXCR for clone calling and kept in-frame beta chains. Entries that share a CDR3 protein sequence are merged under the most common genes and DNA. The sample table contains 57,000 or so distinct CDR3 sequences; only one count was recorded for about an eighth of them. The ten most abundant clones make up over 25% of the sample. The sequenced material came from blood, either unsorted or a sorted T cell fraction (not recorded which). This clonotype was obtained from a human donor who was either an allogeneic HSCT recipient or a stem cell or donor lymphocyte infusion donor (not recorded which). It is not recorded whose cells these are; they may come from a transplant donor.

The sequenced DNA: TGTGCCAGCAGCGAGGCGAGTCCTAGGACAGTATACAATGAGCAGTTCTTC. This sequence encodes CASSEASPRTVYNEQFF. This sequence uses TRBV9 and TRBJ2-1; TRBD1 is perhaps the D gene, given 6 matching bases. There are 17 amino acids in the CDR3, from cysteine to phenylalanine inclusive. Only the CDR3 DNA is retained, 51 bases long and in frame from the first base. V is cut by 3 bases and J by 4 bases, and the space between the germline ends is 20 bases. The CDR1 and CDR2 encoded by the germline V gene are SGDLS and YYNGEE.